This T cell receptor beta chain was sequenced in a study of T cells in Graves' hyperthyroidism and ophthalmopathy (dated by TCRdb to the late 2010s). Notes on the research overall: Peripheral blood was sampled at the time of initial diagnosis, prior to any treatment. To identify TCR V-J signatures that set the groups apart, the researchers used a discovery cohort of more than 95 patients, made up of 40 to 45 with Graves' ophthalmopathy and about 60 with stable Graves' hyperthyroidism. Prospective prediction of ophthalmopathy was tested in an independent validation cohort consisting of some 18 hyperthyroidism patients and approximately 16 patients who later progressed to ophthalmopathy. The roughly 100 discovery patients were divided at random into training and test sets in a 7:3 ratio. Thyroid tissue and blood T-cell repertoires from more than 5 Graves' hyperthyroidism patients were also compared in the study. Following sampling, methimazole starting at 30 mg daily was given to hyperthyroidism patients, and high-dose intravenous methylprednisolone was given to ophthalmopathy patients. According to the paper, TCR Vbeta CDR3 sequencing was carried out on approximately 140 peripheral blood samples, which came from under 50 ophthalmopathy, around 74 hyperthyroidism and roughly 17 progressor patients. Results and caveats for the whole study, not just this receptor: In validation, progression to ophthalmopathy was predicted by the model with around 71% sensitivity and approximately 78% specificity, a median of approximately 7.1 months before onset. No statistical method was used to fix the sample size in advance, and group allocation was not hidden from the investigators. Blood samples also contained most of the expanded thyroid clonotypes (frequency above 0.001), which suggests that blood repertoires may reflect thyroid immune responses. Ophthalmopathy was separated from stable hyperthyroidism by a 13 V-J signature model, with 85% to 90% sensitivity and 81% to 83% specificity obtained in cross-validation and 80%/75% obtained in testing.

TCR beta CDR3 regions were amplified from RNA transcripts. The first round of RT-PCR for the TCR CDR3 was performed with the HTBI primer set and the Qiagen OneStep RT-PCR kit. Libraries were constructed in a second round of multiplex PCR, after which size selection and purification were carried out. Sequencing of the libraries was done on an Illumina HiSeq2000 using paired-end 100 bp reads. Under the source paper's analysis protocol: SOAPnuke was used to process the raw data, throwing out any read that contained adapters or uncalled bases, had a mean Phred below 15, or lacked an exact constant-primer or identifier match. COPE v1.2.5 was used to merge high-quality paired reads, and clonotypes were defined as unique nucleotide sequences. Clonotypes were aligned to IMGT TRBV, TRBD and TRBJ reference segments using MiTCR v1.1. Analysis was restricted to V-J combinations with a frequency above 0.0001, which covered over 98% of repertoires. A TCS score was defined as the ratio of F50 (clonal expansion) to E x V (chaos), with BLOSUM62-based TCRdist applied between CDR3 peptides within each V-J. Welch's t-statistics and random forest reduced roughly 540 V-J features to 10 to 15, which were used in a naive Bayes classifier (R e1071). Using fastp at Q25 and MiXCR, TCRdb reprocessed the public reads and kept productive beta chains. Under each unique CDR3 protein, matching rows form one entry showing the most common genes and DNA. The V and J calls and clone size are TCRdb's, not the authors'. The sample table records 550,000 to 850,000 distinct CDR3 sequences; around 19% of these occur just once. The ten largest clones take up around 17% of the sample.

Hyperthyroidism patients were newly diagnosed, had a disease duration of under 2 months, and were aged 18 to 65 years. The study excluded patients with uncontrolled infections, other autoimmune diseases, pregnancy or lactation. Diagnoses were established on the basis of clinical symptoms, serum thyroxine and TRAb, thyroid ultrasound, and orbital computed tomography. Blood from progressor patients was collected at the time of first diagnosis with hyperthyroidism, before any ophthalmopathy symptoms had appeared. Ficoll-Paque density gradient centrifugation was used to isolate PBMCs from under 11 ml of fresh peripheral blood. Progressor patients were first diagnosed with Graves' hyperthyroidism and then developed ophthalmopathy during follow-up. Total RNA was extracted with Trizol reagent, and quality was checked on an Agilent 2100 Bioanalyzer. This clonotype was observed many times. What antigen it recognizes has not been identified. Base qualities are not recorded, but no much larger clone differs from it by a single base.

The CDR3 contains 14 residues, cysteine and phenylalanine counted. Of all the DNA, just the CDR3 is kept, 42 bases in frame from base 1. A distance of 13 bases separates the germline ends of V and J, which lose 7 bases and 0 bases respectively. Sequencing used blood. The TCR was taken from a woman in her forties or fifties with Graves' hyperthyroidism that later progressed to Graves' ophthalmopathy. The rearranged segments are TRBV12-3 or TRBV12-4 and TRBJ2-7; the D gene is unclear. The bases read TGTGCCAGCAAACCTGGAATTCTCTCCTACGAGCAGTACTTC. This is translated as CASKPGILSYEQYF.